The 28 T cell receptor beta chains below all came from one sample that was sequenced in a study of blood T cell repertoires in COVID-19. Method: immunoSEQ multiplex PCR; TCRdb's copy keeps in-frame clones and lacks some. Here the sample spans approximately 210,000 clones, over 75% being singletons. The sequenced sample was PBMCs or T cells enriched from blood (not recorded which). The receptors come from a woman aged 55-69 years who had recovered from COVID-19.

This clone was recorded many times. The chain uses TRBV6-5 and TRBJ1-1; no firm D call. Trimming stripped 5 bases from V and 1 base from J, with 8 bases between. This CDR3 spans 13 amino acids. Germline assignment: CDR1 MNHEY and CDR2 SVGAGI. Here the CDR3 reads CASSPNKNTEAFF. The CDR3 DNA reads TGTGCCAGCAGTCCGAACAAGAACACTGAAGCTTTCTTT.

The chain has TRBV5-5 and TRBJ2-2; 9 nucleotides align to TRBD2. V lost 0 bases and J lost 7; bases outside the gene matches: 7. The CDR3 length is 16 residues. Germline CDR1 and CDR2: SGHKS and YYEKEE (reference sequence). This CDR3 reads CASSLDSGSLGGELFF. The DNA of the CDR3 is TGTGCCAGCAGCTTGGATAGCGGGAGCCTGGGCGGGGAGCTGTTTTTT.

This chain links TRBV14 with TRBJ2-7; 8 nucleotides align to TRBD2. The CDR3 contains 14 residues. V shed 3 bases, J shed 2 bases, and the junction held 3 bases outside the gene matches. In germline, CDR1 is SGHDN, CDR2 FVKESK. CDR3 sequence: CASSQLAGTYEQYF. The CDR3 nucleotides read TGTGCCAGCAGCCAGTTAGCGGGGACCTACGAGCAGTACTTC.

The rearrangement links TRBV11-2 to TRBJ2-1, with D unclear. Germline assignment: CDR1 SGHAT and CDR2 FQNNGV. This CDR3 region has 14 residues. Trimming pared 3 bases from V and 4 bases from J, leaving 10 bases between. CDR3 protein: CASSLTPDYNEQFF. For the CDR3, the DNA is TGTGCCAGCAGCTTGACACCCGATTACAATGAGCAGTTCTTC.

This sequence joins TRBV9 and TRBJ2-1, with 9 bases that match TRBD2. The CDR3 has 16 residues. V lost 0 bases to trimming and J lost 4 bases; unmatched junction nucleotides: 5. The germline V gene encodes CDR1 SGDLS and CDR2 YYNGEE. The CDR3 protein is CASSVDLSGSYNEQFF. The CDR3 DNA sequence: TGTGCCAGCAGCGTAGATCTTAGCGGGAGTTACAATGAGCAGTTCTTC. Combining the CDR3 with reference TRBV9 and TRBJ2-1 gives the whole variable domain DSGVTQTPKHLITATGQRVTLRCSPRSGDLSVYWYQQSLDQGLQFLIQYYNGEERAKGNILERFSAQQFPDLHSELNLSSLELGDSALYFCASSVDLSGSYNEQFFGPGTRLTVL.

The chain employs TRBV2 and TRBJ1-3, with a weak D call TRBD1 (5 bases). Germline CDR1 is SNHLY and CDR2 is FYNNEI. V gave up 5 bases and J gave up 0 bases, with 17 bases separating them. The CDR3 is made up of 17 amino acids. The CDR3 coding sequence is TGTGCCAGCAGTAGGACAAGACACCTCTCCTCTGGAAACACCATATATTTT. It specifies CASSRTRHLSSGNTIYF.

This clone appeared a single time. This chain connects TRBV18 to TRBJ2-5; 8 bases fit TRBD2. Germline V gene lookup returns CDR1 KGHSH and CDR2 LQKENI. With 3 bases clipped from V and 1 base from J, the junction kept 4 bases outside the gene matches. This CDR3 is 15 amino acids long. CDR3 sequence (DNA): TGTGCCAGCTCACCTGGGACTAGTGCCCAAGAGACCCAGTACTTC. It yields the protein CASSPGTSAQETQYF.

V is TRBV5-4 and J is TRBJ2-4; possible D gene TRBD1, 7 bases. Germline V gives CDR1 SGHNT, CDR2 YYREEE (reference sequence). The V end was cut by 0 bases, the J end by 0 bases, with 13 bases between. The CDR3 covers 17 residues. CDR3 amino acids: CASSLAGGQLAKNIQYF. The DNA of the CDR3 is TGTGCCAGCAGCTTGGCCGGGGGACAGTTAGCCAAAAACATTCAGTACTTC. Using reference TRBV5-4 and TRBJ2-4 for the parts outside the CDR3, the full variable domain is ETGVTQSPTHLIKTRGQQVTLRCSSQSGHNTVSWYQQALGQGPQFIFQYYREEENGRGNFPPRFSGLQFPNYSSELNVNALELDDSALYLCASSLAGGQLAKNIQYFGAGTRLSVL.

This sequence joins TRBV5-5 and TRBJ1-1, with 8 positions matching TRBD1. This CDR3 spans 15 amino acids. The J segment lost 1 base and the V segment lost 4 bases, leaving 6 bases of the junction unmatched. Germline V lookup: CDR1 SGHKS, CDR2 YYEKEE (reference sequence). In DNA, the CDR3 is TGTGCCAGCAGCCCCGCGGGACAGGAGAACACTGAAGCTTTCTTT. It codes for CASSPAGQENTEAFF.

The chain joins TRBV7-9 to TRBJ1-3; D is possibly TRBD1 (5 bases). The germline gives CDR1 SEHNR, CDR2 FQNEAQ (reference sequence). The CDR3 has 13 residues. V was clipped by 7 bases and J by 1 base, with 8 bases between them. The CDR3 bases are TGTGCCAGCATCCAGGGTTCTGGAAACACCATATATTTT. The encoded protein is CASIQGSGNTIYF.

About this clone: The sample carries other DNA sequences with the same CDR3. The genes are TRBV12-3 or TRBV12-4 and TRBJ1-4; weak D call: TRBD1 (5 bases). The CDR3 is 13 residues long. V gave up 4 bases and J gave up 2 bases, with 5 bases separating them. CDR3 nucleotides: TGTGCCAGCAGTTCAGGGACTAATGAAAAACTGTTTTTT. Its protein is CASSSGTNEKLFF.

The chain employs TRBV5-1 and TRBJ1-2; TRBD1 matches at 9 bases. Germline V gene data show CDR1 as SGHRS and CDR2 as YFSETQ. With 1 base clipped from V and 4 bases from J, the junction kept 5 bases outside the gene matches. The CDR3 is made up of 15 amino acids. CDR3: CASSLNTGGPYGYTF. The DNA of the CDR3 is TGCGCCAGCAGCTTGAACACAGGGGGCCCCTATGGCTACACCTTC.

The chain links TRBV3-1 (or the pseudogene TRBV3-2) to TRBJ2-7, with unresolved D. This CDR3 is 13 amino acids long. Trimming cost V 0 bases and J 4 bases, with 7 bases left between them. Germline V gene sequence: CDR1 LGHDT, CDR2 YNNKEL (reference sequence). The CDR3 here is CASSQELSYEQYF. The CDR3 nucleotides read TGTGCCAGCAGCCAAGAACTCTCTTACGAGCAGTACTTC.

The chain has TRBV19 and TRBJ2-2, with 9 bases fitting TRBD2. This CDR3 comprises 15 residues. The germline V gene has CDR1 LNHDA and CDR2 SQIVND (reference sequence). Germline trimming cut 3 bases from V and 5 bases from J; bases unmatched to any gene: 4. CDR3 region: CASSIRTSATGELFF. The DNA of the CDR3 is TGTGCCAGTAGTATCAGGACTAGCGCAACCGGGGAGCTGTTTTTT. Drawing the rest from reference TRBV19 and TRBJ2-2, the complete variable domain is DGGITQSPKYLFRKEGQNVTLSCEQNLNHDAMYWYRQDPGQGLRLIYYSQIVNDFQKGDIAEGYSVSREKKESFPLTVTSAQKNPTAFYLCASSIRTSATGELFFGEGSRLTVL.

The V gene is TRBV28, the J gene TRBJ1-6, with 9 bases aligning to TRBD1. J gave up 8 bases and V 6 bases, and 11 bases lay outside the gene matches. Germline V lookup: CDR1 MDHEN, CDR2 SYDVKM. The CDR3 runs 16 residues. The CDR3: CASRLYRGQGDSPLHF. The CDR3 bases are TGTGCCAGCAGACTCTACAGGGGGCAGGGAGATTCACCCCTCCACTTT. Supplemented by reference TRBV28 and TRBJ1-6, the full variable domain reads DVKVTQSSRYLVKRTGEKVFLECVQDMDHENMFWYRQDPGLGLRLIYFSYDVKMKEKGDIPEGYSVSREKKERFSLILESASTNQTSMYLCASRLYRGQGDSPLHFGNGTRLTVT.

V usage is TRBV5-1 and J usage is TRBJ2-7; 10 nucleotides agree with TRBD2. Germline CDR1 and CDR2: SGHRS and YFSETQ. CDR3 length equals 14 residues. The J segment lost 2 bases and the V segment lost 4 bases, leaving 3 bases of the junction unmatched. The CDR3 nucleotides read TGCGCCAGCAGCACTCTAGCGGGGGCCTACGAGCAGTACTTC. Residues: CASSTLAGAYEQYF.

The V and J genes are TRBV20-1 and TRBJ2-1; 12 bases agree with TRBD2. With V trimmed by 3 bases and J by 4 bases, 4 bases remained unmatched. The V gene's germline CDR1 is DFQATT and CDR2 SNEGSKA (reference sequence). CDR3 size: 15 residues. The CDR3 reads CSASGLAGRYNEQFF. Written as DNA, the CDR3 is TGCAGTGCTAGTGGACTAGCGGGACGTTACAATGAGCAGTTCTTC.

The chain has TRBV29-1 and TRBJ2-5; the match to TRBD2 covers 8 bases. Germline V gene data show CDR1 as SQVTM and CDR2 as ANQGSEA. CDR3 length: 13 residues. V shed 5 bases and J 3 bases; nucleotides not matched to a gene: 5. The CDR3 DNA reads TGCAGCGTTTCGCGGGGGGCGGAAGAGACCCAGTACTTC. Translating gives CSVSRGAEETQYF.

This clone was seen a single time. CDR3 bases: TGTGCCAGCAGCCGAGACTTGGGGGGACAGCCCCAGCATTTT. Its translation is CASSRDLGGQPQHF. V and J are TRBV3-1 (or the pseudogene TRBV3-2) and TRBJ1-5, with D tentatively TRBD1 (5 bases). In germline, CDR1 is LGHDT, CDR2 YNNKEL (reference sequence). The CDR3 spans 14 residues. Trimming cost V 4 bases and J 7 bases, with 14 bases left between them.

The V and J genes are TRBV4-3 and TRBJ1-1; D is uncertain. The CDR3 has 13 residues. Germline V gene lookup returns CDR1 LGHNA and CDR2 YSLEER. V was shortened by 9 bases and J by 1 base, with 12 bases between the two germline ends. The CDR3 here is CASTVYGNTEAFF. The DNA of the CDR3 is TGCGCCAGTACCGTATACGGGAACACTGAAGCTTTCTTT.

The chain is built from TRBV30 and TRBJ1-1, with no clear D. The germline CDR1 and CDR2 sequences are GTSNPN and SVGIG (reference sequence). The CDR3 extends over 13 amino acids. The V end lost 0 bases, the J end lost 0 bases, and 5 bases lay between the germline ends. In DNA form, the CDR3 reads TGTGCCTGGAGTGTGTCTATGAACACTGAAGCTTTCTTT. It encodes CAWSVSMNTEAFF.

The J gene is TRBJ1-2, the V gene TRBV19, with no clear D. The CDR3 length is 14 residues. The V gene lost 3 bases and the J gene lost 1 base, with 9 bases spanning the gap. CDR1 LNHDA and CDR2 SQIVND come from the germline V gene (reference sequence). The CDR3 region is CASSIGGVNYGYTF. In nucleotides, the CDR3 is TGTGCCAGTAGTATTGGAGGAGTTAACTATGGCTACACCTTC.

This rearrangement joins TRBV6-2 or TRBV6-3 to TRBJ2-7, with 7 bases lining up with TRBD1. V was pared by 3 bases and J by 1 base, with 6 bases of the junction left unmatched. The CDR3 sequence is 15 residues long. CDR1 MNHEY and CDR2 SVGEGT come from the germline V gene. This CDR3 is CASSYRTGLSYEQYF. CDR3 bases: TGTGCCAGCAGTTATCGGACAGGACTTTCCTACGAGCAGTACTTC.

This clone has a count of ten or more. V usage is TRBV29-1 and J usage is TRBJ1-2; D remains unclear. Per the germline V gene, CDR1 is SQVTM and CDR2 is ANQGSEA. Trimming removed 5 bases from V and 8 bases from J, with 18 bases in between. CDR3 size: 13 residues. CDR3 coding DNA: TGCAGCGTTTTGATTCCGACTGGGTGGGGCTACACCTTC. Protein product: CSVLIPTGWGYTF.

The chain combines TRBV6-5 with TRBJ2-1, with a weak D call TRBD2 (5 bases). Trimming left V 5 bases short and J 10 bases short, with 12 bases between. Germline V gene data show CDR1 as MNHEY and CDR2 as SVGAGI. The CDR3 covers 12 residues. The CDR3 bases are TGTGCCAGCAGTCCGGACTTTCCGGAGCAGTTCTTC. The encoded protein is CASSPDFPEQFF.

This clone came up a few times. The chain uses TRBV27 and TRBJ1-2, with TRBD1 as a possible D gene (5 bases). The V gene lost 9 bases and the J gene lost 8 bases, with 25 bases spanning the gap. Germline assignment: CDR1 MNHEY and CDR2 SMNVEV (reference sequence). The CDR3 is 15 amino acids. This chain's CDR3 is CARITPGWGIGGYTF. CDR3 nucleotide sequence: TGTGCCAGAATTACTCCAGGGTGGGGTATCGGGGGCTACACCTTC.

This chain's CDR3 is CASRPGESGQPQHF. The CDR3 DNA is TGTGCCAGCAGGCCAGGGGAATCAGGTCAGCCCCAGCATTTT. V is TRBV27 and J is TRBJ1-5; tentatively, D is TRBD1 (6 bases). The germline V gene has CDR1 MNHEY and CDR2 SMNVEV (reference sequence). This CDR3 has 14 amino acids. V lost 6 bases to trimming and J lost 6 bases, with 15 bases between them.

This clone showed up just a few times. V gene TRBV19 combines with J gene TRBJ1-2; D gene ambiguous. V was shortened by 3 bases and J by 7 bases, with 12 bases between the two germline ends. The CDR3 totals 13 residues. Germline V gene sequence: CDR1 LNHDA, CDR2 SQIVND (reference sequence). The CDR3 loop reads CASSISGNSGYTF. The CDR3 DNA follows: TGTGCCAGTAGTATCTCGGGAAATAGTGGCTACACCTTC.